Given below is one T cell receptor (beta chain) in context. Its specificity is not known. The data belong to a study of blood T cells in healthy people across ages. Findings of the study overall: Researchers judged that diversity estimates from one million T cells fell short of true values. Donor CMV status was unknown, possibly confounding expanded clonotype changes.

The CDR3 has 17 amino acids. Sample-barcoded 5' priming and a J-beta primer mix drove a second PCR of roughly 6 to 12 cycles. Every cDNA was tagged by a template-switch adaptor with 12 random nucleotides. Each of the samples gave a minimum of 2.5 million paired-end reads that contained CDR3. TCRdb called the 5' RACE reads again in MiXCR, with one record for every CDR3 protein. There are about 640,000 distinct CDR3 sequences in the sample; around 54% occur only once, and roughly 34% lies in the top ten. The sample was blood. V gene TRBV21-1 combines with J gene TRBJ1-2; TRBD1 was called by the table and not checked on the DNA. TRBV21-1 is a pseudogene locus. The receptor was derived from a man aged 60 to 69 in good health. CDR3 protein: CASSKGGSTGTTQGYTF. In nucleotides, the CDR3 is TGTGCCAGCAGCAAAGGGGGATCGACAGGGACAACTCAAGGCTACACCTTC.